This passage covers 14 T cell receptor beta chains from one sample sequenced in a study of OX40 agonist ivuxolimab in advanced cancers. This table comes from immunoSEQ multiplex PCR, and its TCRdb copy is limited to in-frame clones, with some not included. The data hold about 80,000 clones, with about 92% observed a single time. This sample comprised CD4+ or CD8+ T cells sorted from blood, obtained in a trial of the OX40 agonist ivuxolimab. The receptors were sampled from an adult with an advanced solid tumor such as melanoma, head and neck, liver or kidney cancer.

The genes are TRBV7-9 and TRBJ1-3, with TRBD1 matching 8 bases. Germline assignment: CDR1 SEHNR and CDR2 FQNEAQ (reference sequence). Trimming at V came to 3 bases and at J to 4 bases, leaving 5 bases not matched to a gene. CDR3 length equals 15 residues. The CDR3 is CASSLDRVSGNTIYF. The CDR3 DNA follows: TGTGCCAGCAGCTTGGACAGGGTGTCGGGAAACACCATATATTTT.

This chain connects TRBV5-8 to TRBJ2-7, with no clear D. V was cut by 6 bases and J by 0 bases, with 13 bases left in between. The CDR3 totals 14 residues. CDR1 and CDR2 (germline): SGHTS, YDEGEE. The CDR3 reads CASISQTGSYEQYF. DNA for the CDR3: TGTGCCAGCATTTCCCAGACTGGCTCCTACGAGCAGTACTTC.

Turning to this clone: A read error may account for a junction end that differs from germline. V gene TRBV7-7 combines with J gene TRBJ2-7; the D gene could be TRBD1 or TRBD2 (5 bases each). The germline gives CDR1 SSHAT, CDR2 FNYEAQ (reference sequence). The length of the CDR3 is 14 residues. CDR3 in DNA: TGTGCTAGCAGCCAGGGAGTGGGAGTCTACGAGCAGTACTTC. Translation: CASSQGVGVYEQYF.

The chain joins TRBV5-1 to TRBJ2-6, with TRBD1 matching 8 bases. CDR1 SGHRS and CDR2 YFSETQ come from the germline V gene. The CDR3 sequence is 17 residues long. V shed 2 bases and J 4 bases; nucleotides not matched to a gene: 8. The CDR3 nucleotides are TGCGCCAGCAGCTTTCCGACAGGGGATAGGGGGGCCAACGTCCTGACTTTC. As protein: CASSFPTGDRGANVLTF. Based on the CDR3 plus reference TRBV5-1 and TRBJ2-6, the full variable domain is KAGVTQTPRYLIKTRGQQVTLSCSPISGHRSVSWYQQTPGQGLQFLFEYFSETQRNKGNFPGRFSGRQFSNSRSEMNVSTLELGDSALYLCASSFPTGDRGANVLTFGAGSRLTVL.

In DNA form, the CDR3 reads TGCAGCGTCGGCGGGGCATCTTCTAACTATGGCTACACCTTC. It is translated as CSVGGASSNYGYTF. The chain has TRBV29-1 and TRBJ1-2; D is possibly TRBD1 (5 bases). V was cut by 6 bases and J by 0 bases, with 14 bases left in between. The germline gives CDR1 SQVTM, CDR2 ANQGSEA. This CDR3 is built from 14 residues.

The CDR3 loop is CASSPGEGEKLFF. In DNA, the CDR3 is TGCGCCAGCAGCCCGGGGGAGGGGGAAAAACTGTTTTTT. The chain uses TRBV4-3 and TRBJ1-4; D may be TRBD1 (5 bases). CDR3 length: 13 residues. The V end lost 4 bases, the J end lost 8 bases, and 11 bases lay between the germline ends. CDR1 is LGHNA, CDR2 YSLEER, per germline.

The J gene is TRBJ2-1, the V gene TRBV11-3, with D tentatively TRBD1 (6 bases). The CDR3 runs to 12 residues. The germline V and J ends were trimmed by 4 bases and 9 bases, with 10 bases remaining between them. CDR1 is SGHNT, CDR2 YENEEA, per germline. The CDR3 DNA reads TGTGCCAGCAGCTCCCAGGGGATTGAGCAGTTCTTC. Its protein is CASSSQGIEQFF.

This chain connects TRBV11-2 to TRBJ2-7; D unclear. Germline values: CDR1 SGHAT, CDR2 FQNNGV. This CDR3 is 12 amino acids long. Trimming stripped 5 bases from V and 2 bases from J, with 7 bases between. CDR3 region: CASSPLTYEQYF. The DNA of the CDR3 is TGTGCCAGCAGCCCCTTGACCTACGAGCAGTACTTC.

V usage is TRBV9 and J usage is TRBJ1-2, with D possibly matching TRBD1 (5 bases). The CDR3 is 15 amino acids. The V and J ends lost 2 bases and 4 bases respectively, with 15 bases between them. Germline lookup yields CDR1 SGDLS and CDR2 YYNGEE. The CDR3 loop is CASSVVGEASYGYTF. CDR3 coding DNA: TGTGCCAGCAGCGTCGTAGGGGAAGCAAGCTATGGCTACACCTTC.

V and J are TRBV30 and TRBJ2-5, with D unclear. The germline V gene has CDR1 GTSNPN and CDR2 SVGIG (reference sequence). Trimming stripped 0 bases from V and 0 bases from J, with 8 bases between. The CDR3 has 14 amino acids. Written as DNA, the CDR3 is TGTGCCTGGAGTGTACGGTTTAACCAAGAGACCCAGTACTTC. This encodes CAWSVRFNQETQYF.

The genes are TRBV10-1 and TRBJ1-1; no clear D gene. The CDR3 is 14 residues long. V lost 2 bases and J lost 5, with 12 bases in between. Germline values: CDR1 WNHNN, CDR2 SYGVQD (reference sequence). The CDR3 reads CASSEGSPWTEAFF. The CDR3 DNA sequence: TGCGCCAGCAGTGAGGGCAGCCCTTGGACTGAAGCTTTCTTT.

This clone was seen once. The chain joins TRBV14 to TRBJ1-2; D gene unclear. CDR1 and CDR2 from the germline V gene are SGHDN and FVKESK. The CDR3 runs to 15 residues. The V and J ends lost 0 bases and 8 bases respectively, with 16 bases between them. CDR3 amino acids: CASSQDAQRARGYTF. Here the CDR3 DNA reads TGTGCCAGCAGCCAAGATGCGCAGAGGGCGCGGGGCTACACCTTC.

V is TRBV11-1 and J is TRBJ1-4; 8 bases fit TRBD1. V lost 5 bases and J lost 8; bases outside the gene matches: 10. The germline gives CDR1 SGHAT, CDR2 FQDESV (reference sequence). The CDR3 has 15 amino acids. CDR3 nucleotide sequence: TGTGCCAGCAGCACTGGACAGGGAGTCGGCGAAAAACTGTTTTTT. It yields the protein CASSTGQGVGEKLFF.

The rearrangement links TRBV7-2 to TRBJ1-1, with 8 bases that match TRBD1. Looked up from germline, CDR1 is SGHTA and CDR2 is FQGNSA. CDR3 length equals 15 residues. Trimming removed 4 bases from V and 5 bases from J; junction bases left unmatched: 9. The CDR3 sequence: CASSSQTGVRTEAFF. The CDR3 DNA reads TGTGCCAGCAGCTCCCAGACAGGGGTTAGAACTGAAGCTTTCTTT.